This passage covers 12 T cell receptor beta chains from one sample sequenced in a study of blood T cell repertoires in COVID-19. Assay: immunoSEQ multiplex PCR; the TCRdb copy retains only in-frame clones and omits some. The repertoire includes about 59,000 clones, more than 60% of them detected once, and roughly 14% sits in the top ten. Sequenced material: peripheral blood. These TCRs come from a woman aged 70 to 79 with acute or convalescent COVID-19.

This clone was detected only a few times. The CDR3 loop reads CASARTGGNYGYTF. CDR3 nucleotides: TGTGCTAGTGCCCGGACAGGGGGTAACTATGGCTACACCTTC. V is TRBV12-5 and J is TRBJ1-2, with 10 bases that match TRBD1. This CDR3 is 14 amino acids long. V lost 7 bases, J lost 1 base, and 3 bases stayed unmatched. Germline lookup yields CDR1 LGHNT and CDR2 FRNRAP.

The chain joins TRBV27 to TRBJ1-2; D uncertain. This CDR3 contains 13 residues. Germline CDR1 MNHEY, CDR2 SMNVEV (reference sequence). The V gene lost 6 bases and the J gene lost 2 bases, with 10 bases spanning the gap. The CDR3 loop reads CASSQRENYGYTF. CDR3 nucleotide sequence: TGTGCCAGCAGCCAACGGGAAAACTATGGCTACACCTTC.

The genes are TRBV6-1 and TRBJ2-7; D is perhaps TRBD2 (6 bases). The CDR3 sequence is 16 residues long. V lost 3 bases and J lost 5, with 20 bases in between. Per germline, CDR1 MNHNS and CDR2 SASEGT. The CDR3 sequence is CASSDPLRGSVHEQYV. In DNA form, the CDR3 reads TGTGCCAGCAGTGACCCCCTCCGGGGGAGTGTCCACGAGCAGTACGTC.

The chain joins TRBV6-5 to TRBJ1-2; 8 nucleotides align to TRBD1. From germline, CDR1 is MNHEY and CDR2 SVGAGI. The CDR3 loop spans 14 amino acids. The J segment lost 6 bases and the V segment lost 6 bases, leaving 9 bases of the junction unmatched. CDR3 amino acids: CASSLRQGAHGYTF. In nucleotides, the CDR3 is TGTGCCAGCAGCCTCCGTCAGGGGGCCCATGGCTACACCTTC.

This clone was seen only a few times. The junction and the germline gene differ at one end; a read error may be behind it. The genes are TRBV18 and TRBJ1-1, with 8 positions matching TRBD1. CDR1 KGHSH and CDR2 LQKENI come from the germline V gene. The CDR3 loop spans 15 amino acids. The CDR3 loop is CASSPPVDRAGFPLF. In nucleotides, the CDR3 is TGTGCCAGCTCACCACCGGTGGACAGGGCAGGTTTTCCCCTCTTT.

The chain has TRBV15 and TRBJ2-1, with D unclear. Per germline, CDR1 LNHNV and CDR2 YYDKDF (reference sequence). This CDR3 contains 14 residues. Trimming removed 0 bases from V and 9 bases from J, with 12 bases in between. The CDR3 region has the DNA TGTGCCACCAGCAGAGATCTAGGCGATAGTGAGCAGTTCTTC. Translation: CATSRDLGDSEQFF.

This sequence joins TRBV12-3 or TRBV12-4 and TRBJ1-2, with a tentative D call TRBD1 (5 bases). Between the trimmed V and J ends, which lost 6 bases and 3 bases, there was a span of 11 bases. This CDR3 has 13 residues. CDR3 in amino acids: CASSPGDDYGYTF. The CDR3 region has the DNA TGTGCCAGCAGCCCGGGGGATGACTATGGCTACACCTTC.

The chain carries TRBV5-1 and TRBJ2-3, with TRBD2 matching 7 bases. Germline CDR1 and CDR2: SGHRS and YFSETQ. Trimming cost V 4 bases and J 2 bases; bases outside gene matches: 13. CDR3 length: 17 residues. The CDR3 region has the DNA TGCGCCAGCAGCCCTGGGGGAGCGGGGAGCCTCACAGATACGCAGTATTTT. Its translation: CASSPGGAGSLTDTQYF.

The chain joins TRBV5-1 to TRBJ2-5, with 11 bases aligning to TRBD1. J was trimmed by 0 bases and V by 4 bases; bases with no gene match: 5. Germline-derived CDR1 and CDR2 are SGHRS and YFSETQ. This CDR3 is built from 16 residues. CDR3 coding DNA: TGCGCCAGCAGCCCCGGGACAGGGGGTTACCAAGAGACCCAGTACTTC. Its translation: CASSPGTGGYQETQYF.

A note on this clone: One end of the junction is discordant with germline, which a read error may explain. This chain connects TRBV7-9 to TRBJ1-2; D gene unclear. CDR1 is SEHNR, CDR2 FQNEAQ, per germline (reference sequence). CDR3 length: 14 amino acids. CDR3 amino acids: CASTLGGAFYGYTF. CDR3 DNA sequence: TGTGCCAGCACCTTAGGCGGAGCCTTTTATGGCTACACCTTC. Looking up the rest from reference TRBV7-9 and TRBJ1-2 gives the full variable domain: DTGVSQNPRHKITKRGQNVTFRCDPISEHNRLYWYRQTLGQGPEFLTYFQNEAQLEKSRLLSDRFSAERPKGSFSTLEIQRTEQGDSAMYLCASTLGGAFYGYTFGSGTRLTVV.

The chain couples TRBV24-1 to TRBJ2-1; TRBD1 agrees at 9 bases. Germline-derived CDR1 and CDR2 are KGHDR and SFDVKD. Trimming removed 9 bases from V and 0 bases from J; junction bases left unmatched: 2. The CDR3 runs 14 residues. DNA of the CDR3: TGTGCCACCGAGGGACAGGGCTCCTACAATGAGCAGTTCTTC. Translation: CATEGQGSYNEQFF.

The chain combines TRBV5-1 with TRBJ2-5, with D perhaps matching TRBD1 (7 bases). This CDR3 is built from 14 residues. CDR1 is SGHRS and CDR2 is YFSETQ in the germline V gene. Trimming left V 4 bases short and J 5 bases short, with 15 bases between. The CDR3 nucleotides read TGCGCCAGCAGCCCCCGGGCAGGGGGGGAGACCCAGTACTTC. Translating it yields CASSPRAGGETQYF.